This T cell receptor beta chain is from a study of blood T cell repertoires in COVID-19. Germline CDR1 reads GTSNPN; CDR2 reads SVGIG (reference sequence). V gave up 5 bases and J gave up 4 bases, with 9 bases separating them. The CDR3 extends over 12 amino acids. Profiled with immunoSEQ multiplex PCR; TCRdb holds only in-frame clones, not every one. The sample lists around 150,000 clones, approximately 84% seen once, with 8.8% in the top ten. Sequencing used peripheral blood. The sequence came from a woman over 75 in a cohort sampled during active or convalescent COVID-19. The chain is built from TRBV30 and TRBJ1-5, with D unresolved. CDR3 sequence (DNA): TGTGCCTGGGGTAGAGAAAATCAGCCCCAGCATTTT. It codes for CAWGRENQPQHF.